Each of the 15 T cell receptor beta chains below was sequenced from the same sample in a study of regulatory and conventional T cells in RAG deficiency. The data were produced by immunoSEQ multiplex PCR, yet TCRdb's version contains in-frame clones alone and is incomplete. The sample holds about 34,000 clones; roughly 76% are singletons and the top ten take roughly 3%. The sorted conventional CD4+ T cells were CD25-low and CD127-high, with genomic DNA sequenced. The same data also contributed to another study, on regulatory T cells. That study reports: Primers: 52 TRBV forward and 13 TRBJ reverse.

Sequencing was done on a sample of CD4+ effector T cells sorted from blood. These receptors came from a human donor in good health.

This clone has just one count. The chain carries TRBV30 and TRBJ1-1; possibly TRBD1 for D (6 bases). The CDR3 is made up of 15 amino acids. Germline CDR1 GTSNPN, CDR2 SVGIG (reference sequence). Trimming stripped 3 bases from V and 0 bases from J, with 14 bases between. CDR3 in DNA: TGTGCCTGGAGGCCCGGGGGACATATGAACACTGAAGCTTTCTTT. Protein sequence: CAWRPGGHMNTEAFF.

The gene calls are TRBV7-9 and TRBJ2-2, with D perhaps TRBD1 (6 bases). Per germline, CDR1 SEHNR and CDR2 FQNEAQ (reference sequence). The CDR3 runs 16 residues. V lost 1 base to trimming and J lost 1 base, with 10 bases between them. CDR3 sequence reads: CASSLEAGENTGELFF. DNA for the CDR3: TGTGCCAGCAGCTTAGAGGCAGGGGAGAACACCGGGGAGCTGTTTTTT. The full variable domain, its missing parts supplied by reference TRBV7-9 and TRBJ2-2, is DTGVSQNPRHKITKRGQNVTFRCDPISEHNRLYWYRQTLGQGPEFLTYFQNEAQLEKSRLLSDRFSAERPKGSFSTLEIQRTEQGDSAMYLCASSLEAGENTGELFFGEGSRLTVL.

The rearrangement links TRBV6-1 to TRBJ1-2; 8 nucleotides align to TRBD1. Germline V gene data show CDR1 as MNHNS and CDR2 as SASEGT. This CDR3 has 13 residues. J was trimmed by 4 bases and V by 4 bases; bases with no gene match: 2. CDR3 bases: TGTGCCAGCAGTGTGGGGACAGGCTATGGCTACACCTTC. Its translation: CASSVGTGYGYTF.

The chain has TRBV11-2 and TRBJ2-7; no firm D call. Germline V gene sequence: CDR1 SGHAT, CDR2 FQNNGV. The V end was cut by 5 bases, the J end by 2 bases, with 22 bases between. This CDR3 has 17 residues. In DNA, the CDR3 is TGTGCCAGCAGCCCCCTGAGTTTGGGAACTGGGGCCTACGAGCAGTACTTC. Translated: CASSPLSLGTGAYEQYF.

The rearrangement joins TRBV5-1 to TRBJ1-2, with D possibly being TRBD1 (5 bases). Germline values: CDR1 SGHRS, CDR2 YFSETQ. The CDR3 is 16 amino acids. V was trimmed by 0 bases and J by 0 bases, leaving 12 bases between them. The CDR3 sequence: CASSLAGGASNYGYTF. Here the CDR3 DNA reads TGCGCCAGCAGCTTGGCCGGAGGGGCGTCTAACTATGGCTACACCTTC.

This sequence joins TRBV28 and TRBJ2-4; 7 bases are shared with TRBD1. The ends lost 7 bases at V and 1 base at J; junction bases unmatched: 10. CDR1 and CDR2 (germline): MDHEN, SYDVKM. CDR3 length: 16 residues. CDR3 DNA sequence: TGTGCCAGCACCCGATCCAGGGGGTTTGCCAAAAACATTCAGTACTTC. Translating gives CASTRSRGFAKNIQYF. The variable domain in full, completed from reference TRBV28 and TRBJ2-4, reads DVKVTQSSRYLVKRTGEKVFLECVQDMDHENMFWYRQDPGLGLRLIYFSYDVKMKEKGDIPEGYSVSREKKERFSLILESASTNQTSMYLCASTRSRGFAKNIQYFGAGTRLSVL.

V is TRBV6-1 and J is TRBJ1-2; tentative D call: TRBD1 (6 bases). Germline V lookup: CDR1 MNHNS, CDR2 SASEGT. Trimming left V 3 bases short and J 4 bases short, with 15 bases between. The CDR3 has 15 amino acids. Written as DNA, the CDR3 is TGTGCCAGCAGTGACGGGAAAGGGGGTCCCTATGGCTACACCTTC. It translates to CASSDGKGGPYGYTF.

V and J are TRBV27 and TRBJ2-6, with D maybe TRBD2 (6 bases). This CDR3 comprises 18 residues. In germline, CDR1 is MNHEY, CDR2 SMNVEV (reference sequence). V lost 8 bases, J lost 4 bases, and 24 bases lay in between. CDR3 sequence: CASARTTPSSVGANVLTF. CDR3 sequence (DNA): TGTGCCAGCGCCAGGACTACCCCTTCTTCAGTGGGGGCCAACGTCCTGACTTTC.

The chain combines TRBV28 with TRBJ1-2, with D possibly being TRBD1 (6 bases). Germline V gives CDR1 MDHEN, CDR2 SYDVKM. CDR3 length: 16 residues. Trimming stripped 6 bases from V and 7 bases from J, with 24 bases between. The CDR3 protein is CASSPEQGRVSFGYTF. In DNA form, the CDR3 reads TGTGCCAGCAGCCCAGAACAGGGAAGGGTATCCTTTGGCTACACCTTC.

CDR3 amino acids: CASSPGGHQPQHF. CDR3 coding DNA: TGTGCCAGCTCTCCAGGGGGCCATCAGCCCCAGCATTTT. J is TRBJ1-5 and V is TRBV18, with TRBD1 matching 8 bases. The CDR3 length is 13 residues. With V trimmed by 6 bases and J by 5 bases, 3 bases remained unmatched. Germline CDR1 is KGHSH and CDR2 is LQKENI.

The CDR3: CASSQGIGENTGELFF. CDR3 sequence (DNA): TGTGCCAGCAGCCAAGGAATCGGGGAGAACACCGGGGAGCTGTTTTTT. The V call is TRBV4-2, the J call TRBJ2-2, with D possibly matching TRBD2 (5 bases). Germline loops: CDR1 LGHNA, CDR2 YNFKEQ. V dropped 1 base and J dropped 1 base, with 10 bases sitting between them. The CDR3 extends over 16 amino acids.

V is TRBV7-2 and J is TRBJ2-3; D may be TRBD2 (6 bases). This CDR3 spans 15 amino acids. The V end lost 2 bases, the J end lost 0 bases, and 9 bases lay between the germline ends. Germline V gene sequence: CDR1 SGHTA, CDR2 FQGNSA. The CDR3 coding sequence is TGTGCCAGCAGCTTATTGCGGGGCAGCACAGATACGCAGTATTTT. Its protein is CASSLLRGSTDTQYF.

The V and J genes are TRBV7-9 and TRBJ1-4; 7 positions agree with TRBD1. The J segment lost 0 bases and the V segment lost 8 bases, leaving 15 bases of the junction unmatched. Germline loops: CDR1 SEHNR, CDR2 FQNEAQ (reference sequence). CDR3 length: 18 residues. The CDR3 is CASSSPTGLIATNEKLFF. The DNA of the CDR3 is TGTGCCAGCTCCTCGCCGACAGGGCTAATAGCAACTAATGAAAAACTGTTTTTT. The whole variable domain, filled in from reference TRBV7-9 and TRBJ1-4, reads DTGVSQNPRHKITKRGQNVTFRCDPISEHNRLYWYRQTLGQGPEFLTYFQNEAQLEKSRLLSDRFSAERPKGSFSTLEIQRTEQGDSAMYLCASSSPTGLIATNEKLFFGSGTQLSVL.

This clone was seen only once. This sequence joins TRBV28 and TRBJ1-5; TRBD1 aligns across 7 bases. Trimming at V came to 8 bases and at J to 2 bases, leaving 6 bases not matched to a gene. Germline-derived CDR1 and CDR2 are MDHEN and SYDVKM. This CDR3 is built from 14 residues. The CDR3 is CASGPGQRNQPQHF. The CDR3 region has the DNA TGTGCCAGCGGCCCGGGACAGCGCAATCAGCCCCAGCATTTT.

This clone was counted once. This chain links TRBV5-4 with TRBJ1-4; D gene uncertain. The V end was cut by 0 bases, the J end by 8 bases, with 8 bases between. This CDR3 has 13 residues. Germline V CDR1 and CDR2: SGHNT, YYREEE (reference sequence). The CDR3 spells CASSLEPKEKLFF. The CDR3 nucleotides are TGTGCCAGCAGCTTGGAGCCAAAAGAAAAACTGTTTTTT.